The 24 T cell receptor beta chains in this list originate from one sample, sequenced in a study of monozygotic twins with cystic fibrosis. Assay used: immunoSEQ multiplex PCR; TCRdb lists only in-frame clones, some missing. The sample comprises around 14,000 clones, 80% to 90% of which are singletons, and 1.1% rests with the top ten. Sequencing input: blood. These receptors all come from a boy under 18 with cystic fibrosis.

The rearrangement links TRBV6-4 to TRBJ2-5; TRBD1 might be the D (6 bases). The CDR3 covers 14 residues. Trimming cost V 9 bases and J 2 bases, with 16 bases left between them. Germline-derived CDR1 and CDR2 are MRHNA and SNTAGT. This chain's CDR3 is CASGVVRGQETQYF. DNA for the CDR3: TGTGCCAGTGGAGTTGTGAGGGGGCAAGAGACCCAGTACTTC.

As DNA, the CDR3 is TGTGCCAGCTCACGGTCCCCCGGGACTGCACCAACAGATACGCAGTATTTT. Its protein product is CASSRSPGTAPTDTQYF. This sequence joins TRBV18 and TRBJ2-3, with D maybe TRBD2 (6 bases). Germline V gene sequence: CDR1 KGHSH, CDR2 LQKENI. The CDR3 is 17 amino acids. Trimming cost V 4 bases and J 3 bases, with 20 bases left between them.

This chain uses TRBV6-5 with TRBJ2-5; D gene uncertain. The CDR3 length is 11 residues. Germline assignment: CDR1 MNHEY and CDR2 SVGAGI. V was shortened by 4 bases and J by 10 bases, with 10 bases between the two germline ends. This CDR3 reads CASSSGWNQYF. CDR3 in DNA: TGTGCCAGCAGTTCGGGTTGGAACCAGTACTTC.

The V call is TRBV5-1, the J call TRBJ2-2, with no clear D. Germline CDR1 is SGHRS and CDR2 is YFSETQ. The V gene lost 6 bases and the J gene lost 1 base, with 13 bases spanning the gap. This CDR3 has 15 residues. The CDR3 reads CASTVVAENTGELFF. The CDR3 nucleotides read TGCGCCAGCACCGTGGTGGCGGAGAACACCGGGGAGCTGTTTTTT.

CDR3 nucleotide sequence: TGTGCCAGCAGAAAACCTATCGGGGGAGCCTACGAGCAGTACTTC. Its protein is CASRKPIGGAYEQYF. This chain connects TRBV6-6 to TRBJ2-7; a possible D gene is TRBD2 (6 bases). Germline lookup yields CDR1 MNHNY and CDR2 SVGAGI (reference sequence). This CDR3 is 15 amino acids long. V was pared by 6 bases and J by 2 bases, with 17 bases between.

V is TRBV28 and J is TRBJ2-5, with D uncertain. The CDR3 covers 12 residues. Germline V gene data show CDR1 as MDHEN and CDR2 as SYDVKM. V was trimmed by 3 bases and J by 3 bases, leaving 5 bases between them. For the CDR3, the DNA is TGTGCCAGCAGTTTCCTTAAAGAGACCCAGTACTTC. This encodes CASSFLKETQYF. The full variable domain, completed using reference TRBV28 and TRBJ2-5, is DVKVTQSSRYLVKRTGEKVFLECVQDMDHENMFWYRQDPGLGLRLIYFSYDVKMKEKGDIPEGYSVSREKKERFSLILESASTNQTSMYLCASSFLKETQYFGPGTRLLVL.

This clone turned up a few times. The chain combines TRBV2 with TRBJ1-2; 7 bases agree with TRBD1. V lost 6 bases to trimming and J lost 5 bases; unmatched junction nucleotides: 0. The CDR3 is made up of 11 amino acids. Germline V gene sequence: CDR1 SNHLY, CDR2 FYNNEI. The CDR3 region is CASRTGYGYTF. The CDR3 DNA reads TGTGCCAGCAGGACAGGGTATGGCTACACCTTC.

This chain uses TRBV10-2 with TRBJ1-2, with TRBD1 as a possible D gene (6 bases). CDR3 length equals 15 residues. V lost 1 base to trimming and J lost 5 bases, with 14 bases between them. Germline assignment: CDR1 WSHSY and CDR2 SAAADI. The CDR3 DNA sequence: TGCGCCAGCAGTGAGTACGCAGGGGTTGGATATGGCTACACCTTC. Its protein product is CASSEYAGVGYGYTF.

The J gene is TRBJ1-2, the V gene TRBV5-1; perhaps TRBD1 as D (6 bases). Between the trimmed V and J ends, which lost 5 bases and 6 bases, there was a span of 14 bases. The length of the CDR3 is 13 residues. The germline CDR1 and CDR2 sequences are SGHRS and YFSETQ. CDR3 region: CASRETGTHGYTF. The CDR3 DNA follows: TGCGCCAGCAGGGAGACAGGAACCCATGGCTACACCTTC.

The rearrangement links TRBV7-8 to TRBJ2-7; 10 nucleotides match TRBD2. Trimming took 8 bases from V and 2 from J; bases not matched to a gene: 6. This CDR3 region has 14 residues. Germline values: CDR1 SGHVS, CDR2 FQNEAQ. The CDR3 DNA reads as TGTGCCAGCTGCGAGCGGGAGGGCCCCTACGAGCAGTACTTC. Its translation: CASCEREGPYEQYF.

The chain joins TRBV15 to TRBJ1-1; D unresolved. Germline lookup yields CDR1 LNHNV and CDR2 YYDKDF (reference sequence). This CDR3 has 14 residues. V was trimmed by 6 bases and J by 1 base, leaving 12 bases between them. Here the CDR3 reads CATREGRENTEAFF. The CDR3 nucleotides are TGTGCCACCAGGGAGGGAAGGGAGAACACTGAAGCTTTCTTT.

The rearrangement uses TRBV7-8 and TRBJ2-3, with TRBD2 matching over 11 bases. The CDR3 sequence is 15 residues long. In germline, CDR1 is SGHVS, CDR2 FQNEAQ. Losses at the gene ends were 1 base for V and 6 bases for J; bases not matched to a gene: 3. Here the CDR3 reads CASSLGRLAGDTQYF. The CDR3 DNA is TGTGCCAGCAGCTTAGGTCGACTAGCGGGGGATACGCAGTATTTT.

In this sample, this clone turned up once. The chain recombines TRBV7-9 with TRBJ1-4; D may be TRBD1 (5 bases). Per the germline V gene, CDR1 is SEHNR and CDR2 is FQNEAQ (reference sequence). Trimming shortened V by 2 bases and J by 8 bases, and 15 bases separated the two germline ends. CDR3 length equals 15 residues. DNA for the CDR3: TGTGCCAGCAGCTTATCCTATAGGGACGGGGAAAAACTGTTTTTT. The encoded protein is CASSLSYRDGEKLFF. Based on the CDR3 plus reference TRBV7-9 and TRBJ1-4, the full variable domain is DTGVSQNPRHKITKRGQNVTFRCDPISEHNRLYWYRQTLGQGPEFLTYFQNEAQLEKSRLLSDRFSAERPKGSFSTLEIQRTEQGDSAMYLCASSLSYRDGEKLFFGSGTQLSVL.

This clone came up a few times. The CDR3 loop reads CASSLGPNTEAFF. CDR3 nucleotide sequence: TGTGCCAGTAGTTTAGGGCCTAACACTGAAGCTTTCTTT. This rearrangement joins TRBV19 to TRBJ1-1; D remains ambiguous. This CDR3 is built from 13 residues. Germline CDR1 reads LNHDA; CDR2 reads SQIVND (reference sequence). V lost 5 bases, J lost 2 bases, and 9 bases lay in between.

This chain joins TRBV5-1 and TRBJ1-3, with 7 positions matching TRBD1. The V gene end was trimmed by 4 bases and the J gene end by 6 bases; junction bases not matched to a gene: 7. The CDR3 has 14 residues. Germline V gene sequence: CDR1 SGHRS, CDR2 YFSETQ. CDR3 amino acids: CASSVRGGENTIYF. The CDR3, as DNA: TGCGCCAGCAGCGTCAGAGGGGGCGAAAACACCATATATTTT.

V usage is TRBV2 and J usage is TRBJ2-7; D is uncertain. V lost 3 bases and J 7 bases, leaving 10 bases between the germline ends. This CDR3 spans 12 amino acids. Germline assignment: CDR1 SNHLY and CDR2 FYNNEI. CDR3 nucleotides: TGTGCCAGCAGTGATTTGTCTCAGGAGCAGTACTTC. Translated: CASSDLSQEQYF.

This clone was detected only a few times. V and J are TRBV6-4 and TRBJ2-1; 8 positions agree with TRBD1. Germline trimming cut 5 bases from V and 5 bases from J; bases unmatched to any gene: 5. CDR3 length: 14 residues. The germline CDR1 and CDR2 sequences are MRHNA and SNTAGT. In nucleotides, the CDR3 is TGTGCCAGCAGTCTCTGGACAGGGCACAATGAGCAGTTCTTC. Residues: CASSLWTGHNEQFF.

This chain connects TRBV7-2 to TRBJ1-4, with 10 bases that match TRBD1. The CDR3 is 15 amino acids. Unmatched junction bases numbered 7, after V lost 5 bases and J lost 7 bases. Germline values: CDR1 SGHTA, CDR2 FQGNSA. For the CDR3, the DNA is TGTGCCAGCAGCCCAACGACAGGGGGCTTTGAAAAACTGTTTTTT. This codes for CASSPTTGGFEKLFF.

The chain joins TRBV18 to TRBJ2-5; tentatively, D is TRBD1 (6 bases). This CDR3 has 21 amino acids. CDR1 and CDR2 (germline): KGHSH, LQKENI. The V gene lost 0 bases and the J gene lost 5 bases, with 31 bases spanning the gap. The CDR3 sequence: CASSPPNSLTRRDNVWETQYF. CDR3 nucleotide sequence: TGTGCCAGCTCACCACCGAATAGTTTGACTCGTAGGGACAATGTTTGGGAGACCCAGTACTTC.

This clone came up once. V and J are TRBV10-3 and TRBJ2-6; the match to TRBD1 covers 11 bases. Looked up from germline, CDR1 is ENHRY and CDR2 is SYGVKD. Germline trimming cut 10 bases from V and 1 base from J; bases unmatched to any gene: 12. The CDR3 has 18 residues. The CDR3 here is CATRPLDRGQSGANVLTF. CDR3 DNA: TGTGCCACCCGACCTCTGGACAGGGGGCAATCTGGGGCCAACGTCCTGACTTTC.

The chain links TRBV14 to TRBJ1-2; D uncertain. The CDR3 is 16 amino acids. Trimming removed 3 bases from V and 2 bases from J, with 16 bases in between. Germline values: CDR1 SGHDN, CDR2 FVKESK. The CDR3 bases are TGTGCCAGCAGCCAGTCTCAGAGGATTCCCAACTATGGCTACACCTTC. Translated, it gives CASSQSQRIPNYGYTF. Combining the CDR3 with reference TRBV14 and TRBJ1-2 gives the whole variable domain EAGVTQFPSHSVIEKGQTVTLRCDPISGHDNLYWYRRVMGKEIKFLLHFVKESKQDESGMPNNRFLAERTGGTYSTLKVQPAELEDSGVYFCASSQSQRIPNYGYTFGSGTRLTVV.

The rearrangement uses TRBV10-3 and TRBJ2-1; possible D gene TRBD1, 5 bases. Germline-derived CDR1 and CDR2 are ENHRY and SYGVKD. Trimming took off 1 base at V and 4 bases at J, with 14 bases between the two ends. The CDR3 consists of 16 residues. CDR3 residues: CAISEWAGMSYNEQFF. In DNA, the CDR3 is TGTGCCATCAGTGAGTGGGCAGGGATGAGTTACAATGAGCAGTTCTTC.

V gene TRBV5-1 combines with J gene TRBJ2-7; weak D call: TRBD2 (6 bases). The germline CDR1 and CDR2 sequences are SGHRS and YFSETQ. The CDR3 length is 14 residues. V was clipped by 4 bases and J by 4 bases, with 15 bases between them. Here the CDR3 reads CASSEDGGDYEQYF. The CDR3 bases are TGCGCCAGCAGCGAGGACGGGGGTGATTACGAGCAGTACTTC.

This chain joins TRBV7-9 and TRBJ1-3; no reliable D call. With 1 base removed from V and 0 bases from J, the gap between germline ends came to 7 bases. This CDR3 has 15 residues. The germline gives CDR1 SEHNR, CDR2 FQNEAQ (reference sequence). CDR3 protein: CASSLVRLSGNTIYF. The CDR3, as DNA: TGTGCCAGCAGCTTAGTCAGACTCTCTGGAAACACCATATATTTT.